The rows below give T cell receptor beta chains drawn from one sample of a study of blood T cell repertoires in COVID-19. The assay was immunoSEQ multiplex PCR, and TCRdb's table has in-frame clones only and misses some. The sample yields roughly 81,000 clones, roughly 87% seen once. What was sequenced was peripheral blood. Every receptor here comes from a man aged 25 to 40 with acute or convalescent COVID-19. CDR3s include the opening cysteine and the closing phenylalanine or tryptophan. D genes are given only for firm matches. Expanded clones get a size class; other rows say once, few or many, or leave the size out.

>once|TRBJ2-1|NA|TRBV4-1
CASSQDLVGGEQFF
TGCGCCAGCAGCCAAGATTTGGTCGGCGGTGAGCAGTTCTTC
>NA|TRBJ1-2|NA|TRBV5-1
CASEGHPEGYTF
TGCGCCAGTGAAGGACACCCGGAGGGCTACACCTTC
>NA|TRBJ1-1|TRBD1|TRBV19
CASSPQGFDTEAFF
TGTGCCAGTAGTCCACAGGGGTTTGACACTGAAGCTTTCTTT
>once|TRBJ2-5|NA|TRBV6-5
CASSNQGRGGETQYF
TGTGCCAGCAGTAACCAGGGGAGGGGGGGAGAGACCCAGTACTTC
>NA|TRBJ2-7|NA|TRBV2
CATRGHYEQYF
TGTGCCACCCGTGGACACTACGAGCAGTACTTC
>NA|TRBJ2-7|TRBD2|TRBV4-2
CASSQASGSYEQYF
TGTGCCAGCAGCCAAGCTAGCGGGTCTTACGAGCAGTACTTC
>few|TRBJ1-1|TRBD1|TRBV5-1
CASSLGTGNVDTEAFF
TGCGCCAGCAGCTTGGGGACAGGGAATGTGGACACTGAAGCTTTCTTT
>NA|TRBJ2-7|TRBD1|TRBV11-2
CASSLRTGEYEQYF
TGTGCCAGCAGCCTGAGGACAGGGGAATACGAGCAGTACTTC
>few|TRBJ2-2|NA|TRBV11-1
CASSFDTFTGELFF
TGTGCCAGCAGCTTCGACACTTTCACCGGGGAGCTGTTTTTT
>NA|TRBJ2-3|NA|TRBV5-1
CASSSAGRTDTQYF
TGCGCCAGCAGCTCGGCAGGGCGGACAGATACGCAGTATTTT
>NA|TRBJ2-5|NA|TRBV7-6
CASSLSLTQETQYF
TGTGCCAGCAGCTTGTCACTAACTCAAGAGACCCAGTACTTC
>NA|TRBJ1-5|NA|TRBV21-1
CASSEPTTPVQRLGGWEDQPQHF
TGTGCCAGCAGCGAACCCACCACCCCAGTTCAGCGGCTGGGTGGATGGGAGGATCAGCCCCAGCATTTT
>NA|TRBJ2-3|TRBD1|TRBV2
CASRQGVADTQYF
TGTGCCAGCAGACAGGGGGTTGCAGATACGCAGTATTTT
>NA|TRBJ2-1|NA|TRBV30
CAWSRRGSGVSEQFF
TGTGCCTGGAGTAGGAGGGGATCCGGGGTGAGTGAGCAGTTCTTC
>once|TRBJ2-7|NA|TRBV30
CAWGGWAGTGYEQYF
TGTGCCTGGGGGGGGTGGGCGGGGACTGGCTACGAGCAGTACTTC
>NA|TRBJ1-1|NA|TRBV5-1
CASSLGASQAFF
TGCGCCAGCAGCTTGGGGGCCTCACAAGCTTTCTTT
>once|TRBJ1-2|NA|TRBV6-5
CATFGMVGYTF
TGTGCCACCTTCGGGATGGTAGGCTACACCTTC
>NA|TRBJ2-5|NA|TRBV29-1
CSVSAVGETQYF
TGCAGCGTTTCAGCAGTCGGGGAGACCCAGTACTTC
>NA|TRBJ2-7|TRBD2|TRBV2
CASRPGTSGVYEQYF
TGTGCCAGCAGGCCCGGGACTAGCGGGGTCTACGAGCAGTACTTC
>NA|TRBJ1-1|TRBD1|TRBV18
CASSLTGGRETEAFF
TGTGCCAGCTCGCTAACAGGGGGTAGAGAGACTGAAGCTTTCTTT
>NA|TRBJ2-1|TRBD1|TRBV7-3
CASCRDSSYNEQFF
TGTGCCAGCTGCCGGGACAGCTCCTACAATGAGCAGTTCTTC
>NA|TRBJ2-6|NA|TRBV15
CATSRSSGSGANVLTF
TGTGCCACCAGCAGATCTTCGGGGTCGGGGGCCAACGTCCTGACTTTC
>NA|TRBJ1-3|TRBD1|TRBV7-3
CASGKGAAGNTIYF
TGTGCCAGCGGGAAGGGGGCCGCTGGAAACACCATATATTTT
>few|TRBJ1-2|TRBD1|TRBV7-9
CASSLRTGGGYTF
TGTGCCAGCAGCTTAAGGACAGGGGGTGGCTACACCTTC
>once|TRBJ1-1|NA|TRBV7-8
CASSGGPEAFF
TGTGCCAGCAGCGGCGGGCCTGAAGCTTTCTTT
>NA|TRBJ1-5|NA|TRBV28
CASSYPNSSPQHF
TGTGCCAGCAGTTACCCCAACAGTTCCCCCCAGCATTTT
>NA|TRBJ2-7|TRBD1|TRBV5-4
CASSMGQGVHYEQYF
TGTGCCAGCAGCATGGGACAGGGGGTACACTACGAGCAGTACTTC
>NA|TRBJ1-2|TRBD1|TRBV7-9
CASSSSRSRGFYGYTF
TGTGCCAGCAGCTCCTCCAGAAGCAGGGGGTTCTATGGCTACACCTTC
>NA|TRBJ2-1|NA|TRBV10-2
CATTLGVHEQFF
TGCGCCACCACCCTAGGGGTCCATGAGCAGTTCTTC
>NA|TRBJ2-2|TRBD2|TRBV7-9
CASSLGRFRGGRNTGELFF
TGTGCCAGCAGCTTAGGTCGGTTTCGGGGCGGGAGGAACACCGGGGAGCTGTTTTTT
>NA|TRBJ2-2|NA|TRBV7-2
CASSVGLGGTGELFF
TGTGCCAGCAGCGTGGGCCTGGGGGGCACCGGGGAGCTGTTTTTT
>NA|TRBJ2-7|TRBD2|TRBV28
CASSLTSGTVSYEQYF
TGTGCCAGCAGCCTAACTAGCGGAACTGTCTCCTACGAGCAGTACTTC
>NA|TRBJ2-7|TRBD1|TRBV6-5
CASRRGQAYEQYF
TGTGCCAGCAGACGCGGACAGGCGTACGAGCAGTACTTC
>NA|TRBJ2-7|NA|TRBV5-3
CARSLGGLAGEQYF
TGTGCCAGAAGCTTAGGGGGCCTAGCGGGCGAGCAGTACTTC
>NA|TRBJ1-3|TRBD1|TRBV28
CASSLGGGGGNTIYF
TGTGCCAGCAGTTTGGGCGGAGGGGGCGGAAACACCATATATTTT
>once|TRBJ2-7|NA|TRBV7-8
CASSLGDRSYEQYF
TGTGCCAGCAGCTTAGGCGACAGGTCCTACGAGCAGTACTTC
>NA|TRBJ1-5|NA|TRBV18
CASSRGGGNQPQHF
TGTGCCAGCTCACGGGGGGGTGGCAATCAGCCCCAGCATTTT
>NA|TRBJ1-4|TRBD1|TRBV2
CASILSRDSPEKLFF
TGTGCCAGCATTTTGAGCCGGGACAGTCCCGAAAAACTGTTTTTT
>NA|TRBJ2-1|TRBD2|TRBV11-2
CASSWGGSGMSSYNEQFF
TGTGCCAGCAGCTGGGGGGGTAGCGGGATGAGCTCCTACAATGAGCAGTTCTTC
>NA|TRBJ1-1|NA|TRBV30
CAWSGYNREAFF
TGTGCCTGGAGTGGTTACAACAGGGAAGCTTTCTTT
>NA|TRBJ2-7|NA|TRBV20-1
CSASPAGPYEQYF
TGCAGTGCTAGTCCAGCGGGTCCCTACGAGCAGTACTTC
>NA|TRBJ2-2|NA|TRBV11-2
CASSRTFTGELFF
TGTGCCAGCAGCCGGACATTCACCGGGGAGCTGTTTTTT
>NA|TRBJ1-5|NA|TRBV28
CASSLGQTPYSNQPQHF
TGTGCCAGCAGTTTGGGGCAGACGCCGTATAGCAATCAGCCCCAGCATTTT